These 20 T cell receptor beta chains came from one sample sequenced in a study of blood T cell repertoires in COVID-19. The data were produced by immunoSEQ multiplex PCR, yet TCRdb's version contains in-frame clones alone and is incomplete. The sample gives about 150,000 clones, roughly 88% of which show up once; roughly 8.9% is in the top ten. The sample comprised peripheral blood. These receptor sequences come from a woman aged 45-60 years with acute or convalescent COVID-19.

The sample holds one count of this clone. This CDR3 reads CASSSGTQQFF. Here the CDR3 DNA reads TGTGCCAGCAGCTCAGGGACTCAGCAGTTCTTC. The rearrangement uses TRBV5-6 and TRBJ2-1, with TRBD2 as a possible D gene (6 bases). V was trimmed by 3 bases and J by 11 bases, leaving 9 bases between them. Looked up from germline, CDR1 is SGHDT and CDR2 is YYEEEE. This CDR3 comprises 11 residues. Combining the CDR3 with reference TRBV5-6 and TRBJ2-1 gives the whole variable domain DAGVTQSPTHLIKTRGQQVTLRCSPKSGHDTVSWYQQALGQGPQFIFQYYEEEERQRGNFPDRFSGHQFPNYSSELNVNALLLGDSALYLCASSSGTQQFFGPGTRLTVL.

This chain uses TRBV18 with TRBJ2-7, with 7 bases lining up with TRBD2. The CDR3 has 15 residues. The V gene's germline CDR1 is KGHSH and CDR2 LQKENI. The ends lost 5 bases at V and 5 bases at J; junction bases unmatched: 12. The CDR3 protein is CASSYNRGDQHEQYF. CDR3 nucleotides: TGTGCCAGCTCATATAACCGGGGGGATCAACACGAGCAGTACTTC.

This clone was seen more than once but under ten times. The CDR3 loop reads CSVRGANTEAFF. The CDR3 nucleotides are TGCAGCGTACGGGGGGCGAACACTGAAGCTTTCTTT. The rearrangement uses TRBV29-1 and TRBJ1-1, with a weak D call TRBD1 (6 bases). The CDR3 consists of 12 residues. Between the trimmed V and J ends, which lost 6 bases and 1 base, there was a span of 9 bases. Germline CDR1 and CDR2: SQVTM and ANQGSEA.

V and J are TRBV7-2 and TRBJ2-1, with 11 positions matching TRBD2. V lost 3 bases, J lost 4 bases, and 2 bases stayed unmatched. This CDR3 spans 15 amino acids. Germline loops: CDR1 SGHTA, CDR2 FQGNSA. The CDR3 is CASSFTSGGYNEQFF. DNA for the CDR3: TGTGCCAGCAGCTTTACTAGCGGGGGTTACAATGAGCAGTTCTTC.

This chain uses TRBV9 with TRBJ2-1; 10 bases map to TRBD2. Germline V gene lookup returns CDR1 SGDLS and CDR2 YYNGEE. The CDR3 is 16 residues long. Unmatched junction bases numbered 5, after V lost 0 bases and J lost 5 bases. The CDR3 region is CASSVDPGLADNEQFF. In DNA form, the CDR3 reads TGTGCCAGCAGCGTAGATCCCGGACTAGCGGACAATGAGCAGTTCTTC.

V usage is TRBV6-5 and J usage is TRBJ2-7; D might be TRBD2 (6 bases). The CDR3 spans 12 residues. Germline CDR1 is MNHEY and CDR2 is SVGAGI. Between the trimmed V and J ends, which lost 6 bases and 0 bases, there was a span of 6 bases. As DNA, the CDR3 is TGTGCCAGCAGGACTAGCTCCTACGAGCAGTACTTC. Translated: CASRTSSYEQYF.

The chain employs TRBV5-4 and TRBJ1-2; perhaps TRBD1 as D (5 bases). The germline gives CDR1 SGHNT, CDR2 YYREEE (reference sequence). Trimming cost V 0 bases and J 2 bases, with 14 bases left between them. CDR3 length equals 16 residues. The CDR3 DNA sequence: TGTGCCAGCAGCTTGGGGGGAGGGGCGGGGAACTATGGCTACACCTTC. Translating gives CASSLGGGAGNYGYTF.

V usage is TRBV28 and J usage is TRBJ1-5; D perhaps matches TRBD1 (6 bases). The CDR3 spans 14 residues. The germline CDR1 and CDR2 sequences are MDHEN and SYDVKM. Trimming left V 7 bases short and J 11 bases short, with 21 bases between. The CDR3 sequence is CASKQGGEAPSQHF. The CDR3 nucleotides read TGTGCCAGCAAACAAGGGGGGGAGGCTCCGTCCCAGCATTTT. The whole variable domain, filled in from reference TRBV28 and TRBJ1-5, reads DVKVTQSSRYLVKRTGEKVFLECVQDMDHENMFWYRQDPGLGLRLIYFSYDVKMKEKGDIPEGYSVSREKKERFSLILESASTNQTSMYLCASKQGGEAPSQHFGDGTRLSIL.

The V call is TRBV5-1, the J call TRBJ2-1; D not resolved. Germline assignment: CDR1 SGHRS and CDR2 YFSETQ. The CDR3 covers 13 residues. V dropped 0 bases and J dropped 8 bases, with 9 bases sitting between them. In nucleotides, the CDR3 is TGCGCCAGCAGCTTGGCCAGGTCGGATGAGCAGTTCTTC. Its translation: CASSLARSDEQFF.

The chain employs TRBV5-1 and TRBJ2-1; TRBD2 agrees at 13 bases. The germline CDR1 and CDR2 sequences are SGHRS and YFSETQ. The CDR3 has 15 residues. The V segment lost 4 bases and the J segment 9 bases; nucleotides outside the gene matches: 7. CDR3 sequence reads: CASSPGLAGEGEQFF. Here the CDR3 DNA reads TGCGCCAGCAGCCCCGGACTAGCGGGAGAGGGTGAGCAGTTCTTC.

This chain connects TRBV5-4 to TRBJ2-3, with D possibly being TRBD1 (5 bases). This CDR3 contains 16 residues. Germline V gene lookup returns CDR1 SGHNT and CDR2 YYREEE (reference sequence). Trimming stripped 6 bases from V and 2 bases from J, with 19 bases between. The CDR3 DNA follows: TGTGCCAGCACCCTCAGACGGGCAGGACACACAGATACGCAGTATTTT. Protein: CASTLRRAGHTDTQYF.

This clone was observed a few times. The chain carries TRBV5-8 and TRBJ1-2; no firm D call. Germline values: CDR1 SGHTS, CDR2 YDEGEE. V lost 5 bases, J lost 1 base, and 9 bases lay in between. CDR3 size: 13 residues. In nucleotides, the CDR3 is TGTGCCAGCAGAACGACACTTAACTATGGCTACACCTTC. Translation: CASRTTLNYGYTF. Supplemented by reference TRBV5-8 and TRBJ1-2, the full variable domain reads EAGVTQSPTHLIKTRGQQATLRCSPISGHTSVYWYQQALGLGLQFLLWYDEGEERNRGNFPPRFSGRQFPNYSSELNVNALELEDSALYLCASRTTLNYGYTFGSGTRLTVV.

The chain joins TRBV3-1 (or the pseudogene TRBV3-2) to TRBJ1-4; possibly TRBD1 for D (5 bases). The V end lost 7 bases, the J end lost 4 bases, and 16 bases lay between the germline ends. Germline V gene sequence: CDR1 LGHDT, CDR2 YNNKEL (reference sequence). This CDR3 comprises 15 residues. The CDR3 bases are TGTGCCAGCATGGGGTCCGGGGGGAGTAATGAAAAACTGTTTTTT. Translating it yields CASMGSGGSNEKLFF.

This rearrangement joins TRBV7-9 to TRBJ1-2; no firm D call. There are 13 residues in the CDR3. Germline CDR1 reads SEHNR; CDR2 reads FQNEAQ (reference sequence). The ends were cut back, 0 bases at V and 7 bases at J, with 9 bases in the middle. In DNA form, the CDR3 reads TGTGCCAGCAGCTTAGCAGGAGAGCTTGGCTACACCTTC. It is translated as CASSLAGELGYTF.

The rearrangement joins TRBV3-1 (or the pseudogene TRBV3-2) to TRBJ2-3; TRBD1 is a possible D gene (6 bases). CDR3 size: 16 residues. Germline V CDR1 and CDR2: LGHDT, YNNKEL (reference sequence). Trimming stripped 8 bases from V and 2 bases from J, with 20 bases between. The CDR3 nucleotides are TGTGCCAGCCTCAATGGGGGCGGTTTATCCACAGATACGCAGTATTTT. Its protein is CASLNGGGLSTDTQYF.

In DNA form, the CDR3 reads TGTGCCAGCACCGCGAGCGGGGGGGCCGACGGGGAGCTGTTTTTT. This translates into CASTASGGADGELFF. The chain couples TRBV6-5 to TRBJ2-2; 10 positions match TRBD2. The germline CDR1 and CDR2 sequences are MNHEY and SVGAGI. J was trimmed by 7 bases and V by 7 bases; bases with no gene match: 9. This CDR3 spans 15 amino acids.

The rearrangement links TRBV4-3 to TRBJ2-4; TRBD1 aligns across 9 bases. With V trimmed by 0 bases and J by 4 bases, 4 bases remained unmatched. The CDR3 loop spans 16 amino acids. CDR1 LGHNA and CDR2 YSLEER come from the germline V gene. The CDR3 reads CASSQELGQGKNIQYF. CDR3 sequence (DNA): TGCGCCAGCAGCCAAGAACTCGGACAGGGGAAAAACATTCAGTACTTC.

This clone occurred a few times. The gene calls are TRBV19 and TRBJ2-7; TRBD1 agrees at 9 bases. J lost 6 bases, V lost 4 bases, and 10 bases had no gene match. The germline V gene encodes CDR1 LNHDA and CDR2 SQIVND (reference sequence). The CDR3 covers 15 residues. The CDR3 protein is CASSRNPGQGLEQYF. The CDR3 DNA sequence: TGTGCCAGTAGTAGGAACCCGGGACAGGGCCTCGAGCAGTACTTC.

The gene calls are TRBV7-8 and TRBJ1-1; D ambiguous. The ends were cut back, 2 bases at V and 0 bases at J, with 4 bases in the middle. The CDR3 is 13 amino acids. Germline CDR1 SGHVS, CDR2 FQNEAQ. The CDR3 loop reads CASSLPLNTEAFF. CDR3 coding DNA: TGTGCCAGCAGCTTACCTCTGAACACTGAAGCTTTCTTT.

This clone was picked up a small number of times. The V call is TRBV21-1, the J call TRBJ2-3; the table's TRBD2 call for D was not verified on the DNA. TRBV21-1 is annotated as a pseudogene. The CDR3 extends over 15 amino acids. CDR3 bases: TGTGCCAACAGGAGACTAGCGGGGGGTAGAAATACGCAGTATTTT. Translating it yields CANRRLAGGRNTQYF.